The sequence of this T cell receptor (beta chain) was determined in a study of blood T cell repertoires in COVID-19. Looking at the study overall: The samples span acute and convalescent COVID-19 from the United States, Italy and Spain. PBMCs, B-cell-depleted T cells, or T cells provided the cDNA or gDNA that made up the material.

This CDR3 is 17 amino acids long. The V segment lost 6 bases and the J segment 6 bases; nucleotides outside the gene matches: 12. Germline loops: CDR1 SGHTA, CDR2 FQGNSA. Some clones are missing from TCRdb's copy, which holds only in-frame ones; the method was immunoSEQ multiplex PCR. The sample yields about 82,000 clones, roughly 80% seen once. The receptor comes from a man at least 80 years old with active or convalescent COVID-19. The sample comprised peripheral blood. This chain uses TRBV7-2 with TRBJ2-2; 11 bases align to TRBD2. This CDR3 reads CASRRSGGAGIAGELFF. DNA for the CDR3: TGTGCCAGCAGACGTAGCGGGGGGGCAGGAATAGCCGGGGAGCTGTTTTTT.